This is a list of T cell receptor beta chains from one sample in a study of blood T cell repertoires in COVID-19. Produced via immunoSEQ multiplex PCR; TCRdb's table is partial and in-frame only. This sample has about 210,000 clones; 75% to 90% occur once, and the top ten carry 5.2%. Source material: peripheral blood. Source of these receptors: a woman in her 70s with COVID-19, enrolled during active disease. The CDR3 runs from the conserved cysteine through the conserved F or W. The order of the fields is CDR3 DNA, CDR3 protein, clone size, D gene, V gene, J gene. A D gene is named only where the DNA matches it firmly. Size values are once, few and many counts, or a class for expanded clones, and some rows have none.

cdr3_nt: TGCGCCAGCAAGAGGACAGGGGATAGCAATCAGCCCCAGCATTTT
cdr3_aa: CASKRTGDSNQPQHF
clone_size: few
d_call: TRBD1
v_call: TRBV5-1
j_call: TRBJ1-5

cdr3_nt: TGTGCCAGCTCACTTAATGCGGATTCTGAAGCTTTCTTT
cdr3_aa: CASSLNADSEAFF
clone_size: .
d_call: .
v_call: TRBV18
j_call: TRBJ1-1

cdr3_nt: TGTGCCAGCACCAGGGACAGGGGGGAGACCCAGTACTTC
cdr3_aa: CASTRDRGETQYF
clone_size: .
d_call: TRBD1
v_call: TRBV5-4
j_call: TRBJ2-5

cdr3_nt: TGTGCCAGCAATCAGTTAATGAACACTGAAGCTTTCTTT
cdr3_aa: CASNQLMNTEAFF
clone_size: .
d_call: .
v_call: TRBV2
j_call: TRBJ1-1

cdr3_nt: TGTGCTCTTCAGGGGGGCTACTTGAACACTGAAGCTTTCTTT
cdr3_aa: CALQGGYLNTEAFF
clone_size: .
d_call: TRBD1
v_call: TRBV30
j_call: TRBJ1-1

cdr3_nt: TGTGCCAGCAGGGGACTAGCGGGAGGGCCTTTTATGGCCTACGAGCAGTACTTC
cdr3_aa: CASRGLAGGPFMAYEQYF
clone_size: .
d_call: TRBD2
v_call: TRBV28
j_call: TRBJ2-7

cdr3_nt: TGTGCCAGCAGCGTAAGGAGCATGGCAGCCGGGGAGCTGTTTTTT
cdr3_aa: CASSVRSMAAGELFF
clone_size: few
d_call: .
v_call: TRBV9
j_call: TRBJ2-2

cdr3_nt: TGTGCCAGCAGCTTAGAGAATTGGACTAGCGGGGGTTACGAGCAGTACTTC
cdr3_aa: CASSLENWTSGGYEQYF
clone_size: .
d_call: TRBD2
v_call: TRBV7-2
j_call: TRBJ2-7

cdr3_nt: TGTGCCAGCAGTGATCTGACTACGACGGATAGCAATCAGCCCCAGCATTTT
cdr3_aa: CASSDLTTTDSNQPQHF
clone_size: .
d_call: .
v_call: TRBV6-4
j_call: TRBJ1-5

cdr3_nt: TGTGCCTGGAGACAGAATGAAGCTTTCTTT
cdr3_aa: CAWRQNEAFF
clone_size: .
d_call: .
v_call: TRBV30
j_call: TRBJ1-1

cdr3_nt: TGTGCCAGTAGTATGAACGGAGATTCACCCCTCCACTTT
cdr3_aa: CASSMNGDSPLHF
clone_size: .
d_call: .
v_call: TRBV19
j_call: TRBJ1-6

cdr3_nt: TGTGCCAGCAATAACGACAGGGGGCTAGGTGGCTACACCTTC
cdr3_aa: CASNNDRGLGGYTF
clone_size: .
d_call: TRBD1
v_call: TRBV28
j_call: TRBJ1-2